The 25 T cell receptor beta chains listed next were all sequenced from one sample in a study of shared clonotypes between healthy human individuals. Sequenced by immunoSEQ multiplex PCR; TCRdb stores in-frame clones only, minus some. There are about 2.4 million clones in the sample; approximately 93% occur only once, and approximately 0.37% lies in the top ten. The specimen was naive CD4+ T cells from PBMCs. Stated subset: CD45RA+ positively selected. Source of these receptors: a man aged 18 to 29 in good health. Some clones in this sample may be carry-over from other donors' samples.

The rearrangement uses TRBV5-1 and TRBJ2-2; TRBD2 matches 9 bases. Germline V gene data show CDR1 as SGHRS and CDR2 as YFSETQ. The CDR3 has 15 residues. The J segment lost 3 bases and the V segment lost 0 bases, leaving 0 bases of the junction unmatched. CDR3 protein: CASSLGTSDTGELFF. DNA of the CDR3: TGCGCCAGCAGCTTGGGGACTAGCGACACCGGGGAGCTGTTTTTT.

This chain links TRBV6-1 with TRBJ2-5, with D possibly TRBD1 on 6 matching bases. The CDR3 covers 14 residues. Per germline, CDR1 MNHNS and CDR2 SASEGT. V gave up 1 base and J gave up 3 bases, with 9 bases separating them. CDR3 residues: CASSEDRDKETQYF. CDR3 in DNA: TGTGCCAGCAGTGAAGACAGGGATAAAGAGACCCAGTACTTC.

The chain carries TRBV9 and TRBJ2-7; 7 bases are shared with TRBD1. The CDR3 contains 13 residues. The trim removed 2 bases at V and 3 bases at J, leaving 2 bases unmatched. Germline V gives CDR1 SGDLS, CDR2 YYNGEE. For the CDR3, the DNA is TGTGCCAGCAGCGTCGGGGACAGCTACGAGCAGTACTTC. It encodes CASSVGDSYEQYF. Full variable domain (missing parts from reference TRBV9 and TRBJ2-7): DSGVTQTPKHLITATGQRVTLRCSPRSGDLSVYWYQQSLDQGLQFLIQYYNGEERAKGNILERFSAQQFPDLHSELNLSSLELGDSALYFCASSVGDSYEQYFGPGTRLTVT.

A note on this clone: Distinct nucleotide sequences in the sample also encode this CDR3. The CDR3 here is CASSVGLSSTDTQYF. The CDR3 bases are TGTGCCAGCAGCGTCGGACTGTCAAGCACAGATACGCAGTATTTT. J is TRBJ2-3 and V is TRBV9, with D perhaps TRBD2 (5 bases). CDR1 is SGDLS and CDR2 is YYNGEE in the germline V gene. This CDR3 is built from 15 residues. The V end lost 2 bases, the J end lost 0 bases, and 10 bases lay between the germline ends.

This rearrangement joins TRBV25-1 to TRBJ2-2, with 9 bases identical to TRBD2. CDR3 length: 16 residues. Trimming cost V 6 bases and J 2 bases; bases outside gene matches: 7. Germline V gene sequence: CDR1 MGHDK, CDR2 SYGVNS. Here the CDR3 reads CASRPLTSGNTGELFF. The CDR3 nucleotides are TGTGCCAGCAGACCTCTGACTAGCGGTAACACCGGGGAGCTGTTTTTT.

The genes are TRBV19 and TRBJ2-7; TRBD1 agrees at 7 bases. The junction had 10 bases not matched to a gene; V was cut back by 9 bases and J by 2 bases. The CDR3 covers 14 residues. In germline, CDR1 is LNHDA, CDR2 SQIVND (reference sequence). CDR3 residues: CASRARTGTYEQYF. CDR3 coding DNA: TGTGCCAGCCGAGCCAGGACAGGTACCTACGAGCAGTACTTC. Filled out from reference TRBV19 and TRBJ2-7, the complete variable domain reads DGGITQSPKYLFRKEGQNVTLSCEQNLNHDAMYWYRQDPGQGLRLIYYSQIVNDFQKGDIAEGYSVSREKKESFPLTVTSAQKNPTAFYLCASRARTGTYEQYFGPGTRLTVT.

The chain joins TRBV5-1 to TRBJ2-5; no reliable D call. V gave up 1 base and J gave up 3 bases, with 10 bases separating them. Germline values: CDR1 SGHRS, CDR2 YFSETQ. The CDR3 has 14 residues. The CDR3 nucleotides read TGCGCCAGCAGCTTGTCAGGAAGAGAAGAGACCCAGTACTTC. Its protein product is CASSLSGREETQYF.

The chain joins TRBV5-1 to TRBJ2-5; 8 bases fit TRBD2. V trimming: 4 bases; J trimming: 2 bases; junction bases outside the gene matches: 7. This CDR3 is 15 amino acids long. In germline, CDR1 is SGHRS, CDR2 YFSETQ. This chain's CDR3 is CASSTTGTRQETQYF. The CDR3 DNA reads TGCGCCAGCAGCACCACCGGGACTAGACAAGAGACCCAGTACTTC.

V usage is TRBV6-6 and J usage is TRBJ2-5; D unclear. The length of the CDR3 is 13 residues. Germline CDR1 and CDR2: MNHNY and SVGAGI (reference sequence). Trimming took off 5 bases at V and 4 bases at J, with 11 bases between the two ends. CDR3 in DNA: TGTGCCAGCAGTGGGCCGGGCAGAGAGACCCAGTACTTC. This gives the protein CASSGPGRETQYF.

The chain couples TRBV7-2 to TRBJ1-5, with D hard to call. Germline V CDR1 and CDR2: SGHTA, FQGNSA. Trimming shortened V by 6 bases and J by 0 bases, and 12 bases separated the two germline ends. The CDR3 is made up of 15 amino acids. CDR3 region: CASRLGILSNQPQHF. The CDR3 DNA is TGTGCCAGCAGACTAGGCATACTTAGCAATCAGCCCCAGCATTTT.

Note on this clone: The junction and the germline gene differ at one end; a read error may be behind it. The V and J genes are TRBV2 and TRBJ2-7, with 11 bases aligning to TRBD2. This CDR3 spans 16 amino acids. Germline V gives CDR1 SNHLY, CDR2 FYNNEI. Here the CDR3 reads CASSITRGLAESPEGF. The CDR3 nucleotides read TGTGCCAGCAGCATAACTAGGGGACTAGCGGAGTCTCCTGAGGGCTTC. Supplemented by reference TRBV2 and TRBJ2-7, the full variable domain reads EPEVTQTPSHQVTQMGQEVILRCVPISNHLYFYWYRQILGQKVEFLVSFYNNEISEKSEIFDDQFSVERPDGSNFTLKIRSTKLEDSAMYFCASSITRGLAESPEGFGPGTRLTVT.

This clone came up once. The J gene is TRBJ2-5, the V gene TRBV28; D uncertain. The CDR3 loop spans 15 amino acids. Germline CDR1 reads MDHEN; CDR2 reads SYDVKM. Trimming cost V 0 bases and J 1 base, with 9 bases left between them. Here the CDR3 DNA reads TGTGCCAGCAGTTTATGGGCGGACCCCCAAGAGACCCAGTACTTC. It yields the protein CASSLWADPQETQYF. Drawing the rest from reference TRBV28 and TRBJ2-5, the complete variable domain is DVKVTQSSRYLVKRTGEKVFLECVQDMDHENMFWYRQDPGLGLRLIYFSYDVKMKEKGDIPEGYSVSREKKERFSLILESASTNQTSMYLCASSLWADPQETQYFGPGTRLLVL.

Note on this clone: The identical CDR3 is also encoded by other nucleotide sequences in the sample. J is TRBJ2-1 and V is TRBV5-4; the match to TRBD2 covers 11 bases. V gave up 4 bases and J gave up 4 bases; unmatched junction bases: 4. The length of the CDR3 is 15 residues. The germline gives CDR1 SGHNT, CDR2 YYREEE (reference sequence). The DNA for the CDR3 is TGTGCCAGCAGCCCGGGGACTAGCGGATACAATGAGCAGTTCTTC. This encodes CASSPGTSGYNEQFF.

This CDR3 reads CASSVGTSYEQYF. The CDR3 DNA is TGTGCCAGCAGCGTAGGGACCTCCTACGAGCAGTACTTC. This chain uses TRBV7-3 with TRBJ2-7, with D perhaps TRBD1 or TRBD2 (5 bases each). The V gene lost 5 bases and the J gene lost 0 bases, with 8 bases spanning the gap. This CDR3 region has 13 residues. Germline values: CDR1 SGHTA, CDR2 FQGTGA.

The chain links TRBV15 to TRBJ2-7, with D possibly being TRBD1 (5 bases). CDR1 and CDR2 from the germline V gene are LNHNV and YYDKDF (reference sequence). This CDR3 is 16 amino acids long. V was pared by 0 bases and J by 0 bases, with 12 bases between. CDR3 sequence (DNA): TGTGCCACCAGCAGAGATCGCCAGGGCATCTCCTACGAGCAGTACTTC. It specifies CATSRDRQGISYEQYF.

The CDR3 loop is CASIKTGGHYGYTF. For the CDR3, the DNA is TGTGCCAGTATCAAGACGGGCGGGCACTATGGCTACACCTTC. V usage is TRBV6-5 and J usage is TRBJ1-2; D gene ambiguous. Germline V CDR1 and CDR2: MNHEY, SVGAGI. V gave up 9 bases and J gave up 3 bases, with 17 bases separating them. The CDR3 runs 14 residues.

This chain uses TRBV19 with TRBJ2-7; 7 bases match TRBD2. This CDR3 has 18 residues. Germline V lookup: CDR1 LNHDA, CDR2 SQIVND (reference sequence). Unmatched junction bases numbered 17, after V lost 5 bases and J lost 1 base. The CDR3 protein is CASSLGKTSEVLSYEQYF. CDR3 in DNA: TGTGCCAGTAGTTTGGGGAAAACTAGCGAGGTACTATCCTACGAGCAGTACTTC.

A note on this clone: The junction departs from the called germline gene at one end, perhaps through a read error. The chain links TRBV28 to TRBJ2-2; the D gene could be TRBD1 or TRBD2 (5 bases each). The CDR3 is 15 amino acids. Germline V gene data show CDR1 as MDHEN and CDR2 as SYDVKM. This CDR3 is CASTRGRANTGELFF. In DNA form, the CDR3 reads TGTGCCAGCACCCGGGGCAGGGCGAATACCGGGGAGCTGTTTTTT.

The J gene is TRBJ2-7, the V gene TRBV5-3; D may be TRBD1 (6 bases). TRBV5-3 has ORF status, its function being uncertain. V lost 0 bases and J lost 3, with 13 bases in between. The CDR3 length is 15 residues. For the CDR3, the DNA is TGTGCCAGAAGCTTGGGCCCACAGGGTAGCTACGAGCAGTACTTC. Its protein product is CARSLGPQGSYEQYF.

In regard to this clone: A junction boundary mismatches the germline segment, possibly from a read error. The rearrangement joins TRBV11-2 to TRBJ2-7, with no clear D. CDR1 SGHAT and CDR2 FQNNGV come from the germline V gene. The CDR3 is 11 residues long. The CDR3 nucleotides are TGTGCCAGCAGCCCGTCCTTCGAGCAGTACTTC. It codes for CASSPSFEQYF.

The V gene is TRBV10-3, the J gene TRBJ2-7; 12 positions agree with TRBD2. Trimming at V came to 6 bases and at J to 4 bases, leaving 7 bases not matched to a gene. Germline V CDR1 and CDR2: ENHRY, SYGVKD. This CDR3 is 15 amino acids long. CDR3 region: CAISASGTSGYEQYF. CDR3 sequence (DNA): TGTGCCATCAGCGCCAGTGGGACTAGCGGGTACGAGCAGTACTTC.

Details on this clone: Within the sample, other DNA sequences also encode this same CDR3. This chain connects TRBV19 to TRBJ2-2; 7 bases line up with TRBD1. The CDR3 length is 15 residues. With V trimmed by 3 bases and J by 1 base, 2 bases remained unmatched. In germline, CDR1 is LNHDA, CDR2 SQIVND (reference sequence). CDR3 in amino acids: CASSIGQVNTGELFF. CDR3 sequence (DNA): TGTGCCAGTAGTATTGGACAGGTGAACACCGGGGAGCTGTTTTTT.

This rearrangement joins TRBV5-6 to TRBJ1-2; 7 bases agree with TRBD1. Per germline, CDR1 SGHDT and CDR2 YYEEEE. V was clipped by 2 bases and J by 4 bases; unmatched bases: 5. The CDR3 consists of 14 residues. In DNA form, the CDR3 reads TGTGCCAGCAGCTTCGGGACAGTTTCCTATGGCTACACCTTC. Translating it yields CASSFGTVSYGYTF.

Regarding this clone: Other DNA variants within this sample encode the same CDR3. Written as DNA, the CDR3 is TGTGCCAGCTCACCTCGGCTAGCGGTGAACACCGGGGAGCTGTTTTTT. Encoded protein: CASSPRLAVNTGELFF. The chain has TRBV18 and TRBJ2-2, with 7 bases fitting TRBD2. Looked up from germline, CDR1 is KGHSH and CDR2 is LQKENI. This CDR3 has 16 amino acids. J gave up 1 base and V 3 bases, and 5 bases lay outside the gene matches. Using reference TRBV18 and TRBJ2-2 for the parts outside the CDR3, the full variable domain is NAGVMQNPRHLVRRRGQEARLRCSPMKGHSHVYWYRQLPEEGLKFMVYLQKENIIDESGMPKERFSAEFPKEGPSILRIQQVVRGDSAAYFCASSPRLAVNTGELFFGEGSRLTVL.

The chain is built from TRBV7-2 and TRBJ2-7, with 7 bases that match TRBD1. Germline trimming cut 5 bases from V and 4 bases from J; bases unmatched to any gene: 23. Germline CDR1 is SGHTA and CDR2 is FQGNSA. CDR3 length: 19 residues. In DNA, the CDR3 is TGTGCCAGCAGCGTCGGTGGCCGGACAGGAACACCCATCCCTTACGAGCAGTACTTC. It encodes CASSVGGRTGTPIPYEQYF. Based on the CDR3 plus reference TRBV7-2 and TRBJ2-7, the full variable domain is GAGVSQSPSNKVTEKGKDVELRCDPISGHTALYWYRQSLGQGLEFLIYFQGNSAPDKSGLPSDRFSAERTGGSVSTLTIQRTQQEDSAVYLCASSVGGRTGTPIPYEQYFGPGTRLTVT.